This T cell receptor (beta chain) was identified during a study of cytomegalovirus exposure and HLA in healthy donors. The V gene's germline CDR1 is MDHEN and CDR2 SYDVKM. J lost 5 bases, V lost 1 base, and 10 bases had no gene match. The CDR3 consists of 17 residues. PCR employed 60 Vbeta and 13 Jbeta primers. Clones were sequenced by immunoSEQ multiplex PCR, and TCRdb holds only the in-frame ones, with some missing. The data show about 160,000 clones, around four fifths seen once. The rearrangement uses TRBV28 and TRBJ1-4, with 7 bases matching TRBD1. The clonotype originates from a man aged 18 to 30 in good health and CMV-seronegative. Sequenced: PBMCs. This CDR3 is CASSLFTGKGANEKLFF. CDR3 coding DNA: TGTGCCAGCAGTTTATTTACAGGGAAGGGGGCAAATGAAAAACTGTTTTTT.